The TCR beta chain under discussion was sequenced for a study of blood T cell repertoires in COVID-19. Across the study: Samples came from the United States, Italy and Spain, spanning acute and convalescent COVID-19. The analysed material was cDNA or gDNA that came from T cells, B-cell-depleted T cells, or PBMCs.

In the authors' methods: Nucleated cell counts were estimated from reference gene primer amplification. Clones were sequenced by immunoSEQ multiplex PCR, and TCRdb holds only the in-frame ones, with some missing. D and trimming were read from the DNA, whereas the V and J calls and clone size are those reported in that table. The sample has 100,000 to 120,000 clones, around 79% seen once. The CDR3 contains 13 residues. Germline-derived CDR1 and CDR2 are SNHLY and FYNNEI. V shed 7 bases and J 5 bases; nucleotides not matched to a gene: 5. This clone has just one count. The sequence derives from a woman of 80 years or more with active or convalescent COVID-19. This sequence joins TRBV2 and TRBJ2-7; 10 nucleotides agree with TRBD1. The sequenced sample consisted of peripheral blood. In DNA, the CDR3 is TGTGCCAGCAAACCGGGACAGGGGCACGAGCAGTACTTC. Amino acids: CASKPGQGHEQYF.